Following are 22 T cell receptor beta chains from one sample sequenced in a study of T cells in Graves' hyperthyroidism and ophthalmopathy. There were TCR beta CDR3 regions amplified from RNA transcripts. Carried out on the TCR CDR3, a first-round RT-PCR used the HTBI primer set. TCRdb processed the multiplex PCR reads anew with MiXCR; each CDR3 protein has one entry. The sample contains about 160,000 distinct CDR3 sequences, 9.4% of which appear only once. Sequenced: blood. All receptors come from a woman aged 18-29 years with Graves' hyperthyroidism that later progressed to Graves' ophthalmopathy.

This clonotype was recorded at least ten times. This chain joins TRBV6-1 and TRBJ2-5; D remains unclear. V was trimmed by 8 bases and J by 5 bases, leaving 12 bases between them. The germline V gene has CDR1 MNHNS and CDR2 SASEGT. The CDR3 has 12 residues. The chain's CDR3 is CASGQPWETQYF. The DNA for the CDR3 is TGTGCCAGCGGTCAGCCCTGGGAGACCCAGTACTTC.

This clonotype was seen ten or more times. The rearrangement links TRBV2 to TRBJ2-1; 8 bases fit TRBD2. The junction had 4 bases not matched to a gene; V was cut back by 6 bases and J by 0 bases. Germline CDR1 reads SNHLY; CDR2 reads FYNNEI. CDR3 length: 15 amino acids. The CDR3 here is CASRLLAASYNEQFF. Written as DNA, the CDR3 is TGTGCCAGCAGACTACTAGCGGCCTCCTACAATGAGCAGTTCTTC.

This clonotype showed up many times. V usage is TRBV6-2 or TRBV6-3 and J usage is TRBJ2-1; D gene unclear. Germline CDR1 reads MNHEY; CDR2 reads SVGEGT. This CDR3 has 14 residues. V gave up 2 bases and J gave up 4 bases, with 9 bases separating them. The CDR3 nucleotides are TGTGCCAGCAGTTACGGCGGCTTTTACAATGAGCAGTTCTTC. Translating gives CASSYGGFYNEQFF.

The table lists this clonotype with many counts. V gene TRBV30 combines with J gene TRBJ1-5, with 8 bases fitting TRBD1. The trim removed 2 bases at V and 6 bases at J, leaving 9 bases unmatched. Germline V CDR1 and CDR2: GTSNPN, SVGIG (reference sequence). This CDR3 is 15 amino acids long. The CDR3 loop is CAWSMDRVTGQPQHF. The CDR3 nucleotides read TGTGCCTGGAGTATGGACAGGGTGACAGGTCAGCCCCAGCATTTT.

This clonotype has more than one count but fewer than ten. The chain is built from TRBV18 and TRBJ1-3, with 9 positions matching TRBD1. Germline CDR1 and CDR2: KGHSH and LQKENI. J lost 4 bases, V lost 6 bases, and 16 bases had no gene match. The CDR3 has 18 amino acids. The CDR3 nucleotides read TGTGCCAGCTCTCACATCCCACCCGGGACAGGGAACGGAAACACCATATATTTT. This encodes CASSHIPPGTGNGNTIYF. Looking up the rest from reference TRBV18 and TRBJ1-3 gives the full variable domain: NAGVMQNPRHLVRRRGQEARLRCSPMKGHSHVYWYRQLPEEGLKFMVYLQKENIIDESGMPKERFSAEFPKEGPSILRIQQVVRGDSAAYFCASSHIPPGTGNGNTIYFGEGSWLTVV.

This clonotype was seen at least ten times. The V call is TRBV2, the J call TRBJ2-1; 9 bases fit TRBD1. Germline V gives CDR1 SNHLY, CDR2 FYNNEI. V shed 6 bases, J shed 10 bases, and the junction held 13 bases outside the gene matches. This CDR3 has 15 residues. CDR3 region: CASRGPWDRVREQFF. Written as DNA, the CDR3 is TGTGCCAGCAGAGGACCTTGGGACAGGGTGCGGGAGCAGTTCTTC.

This clonotype was seen at least ten times. The V call is TRBV27, the J call TRBJ1-4, with TRBD1 identical over 9 bases. This CDR3 has 17 residues. Unmatched junction bases numbered 11, after V lost 0 bases and J lost 9 bases. The germline gives CDR1 MNHEY, CDR2 SMNVEV (reference sequence). The DNA of the CDR3 is TGTGCCAGCAGTTTATCCTCTTCGGGGACAGGGCCTAAAAAACTGTTTTTT. Protein: CASSLSSSGTGPKKLFF.

In regard to this clonotype: Given a much more abundant clone one base away, this may be a read error. The chain employs TRBV6-2 or TRBV6-3 and TRBJ2-5; D ambiguous. The germline gives CDR1 MNHEY, CDR2 SVGEGT. V lost 2 bases, J lost 4 bases, and 11 bases lay in between. This CDR3 is built from 14 residues. The CDR3 is CASSYATPRETQYF. As DNA, the CDR3 is TGTGCCAGCAGTTACGCGACACCCAGAGAGACCCAGTACTTC.

This chain connects TRBV6-9 to TRBJ2-5; possible D gene TRBD1, 5 bases. The V end was cut by 4 bases, the J end by 1 base, with 13 bases between. The CDR3 runs 15 residues. Germline V CDR1 and CDR2: MNHGY, SVAAGI. The CDR3 reads CASSLAGALQETQYF. DNA of the CDR3: TGTGCCAGCAGTTTAGCTGGGGCACTCCAAGAGACCCAGTACTTC.

The chain has TRBV3-1 and TRBJ2-1, with 12 bases aligning to TRBD2. The V segment lost 6 bases and the J segment 8 bases; nucleotides outside the gene matches: 5. The V gene's germline CDR1 is LGHDT and CDR2 YNNKEL (reference sequence). The CDR3 contains 14 residues. The CDR3 loop is CASSRLAGDYEQFF. The CDR3 coding sequence is TGTGCCAGCAGTCGACTAGCGGGAGATTATGAGCAGTTCTTC.

This clonotype was seen at least ten times. The CDR3 here is CASSYLNEKLFF. Written as DNA, the CDR3 is TGTGCCAGCAGTTATTTGAATGAAAAACTGTTTTTT. The chain recombines TRBV6-2 or TRBV6-3 with TRBJ1-4; D is unresolved. Germline lookup yields CDR1 MNHEY and CDR2 SVGEGT. The CDR3 length is 12 residues. V was pared by 3 bases and J by 5 bases, with 4 bases between.

This clonotype was observed at least ten times. This sequence joins TRBV10-2 and TRBJ1-2; D not certain. The CDR3 runs 12 residues. V was cut by 6 bases and J by 4 bases, with 9 bases left in between. Germline V gene lookup returns CDR1 WSHSY and CDR2 SAAADI. Here the CDR3 reads CASSQLGYGYTF. CDR3 sequence (DNA): TGCGCCAGCAGCCAGCTTGGCTATGGCTACACCTTC.

This clonotype was picked up many times. The chain uses TRBV29-1 and TRBJ2-3; 11 bases match TRBD1. Germline values: CDR1 SQVTM, CDR2 ANQGSEA. CDR3 length: 14 amino acids. The V and J ends lost 5 bases and 4 bases, in that order; junction bases with no gene match: 5. CDR3 loop: CSVPRTGGADTQYF. CDR3 sequence (DNA): TGCAGCGTTCCTCGGACAGGGGGCGCAGATACGCAGTATTTT.

This clonotype has at least ten counts. V is TRBV6-5 and J is TRBJ1-1, with D unresolved. Germline lookup yields CDR1 MNHEY and CDR2 SVGAGI. Trimming removed 2 bases at V and 1 base at J, with 8 bases between. CDR3 length equals 14 residues. CDR3 region: CASSYGIRNTEAFF. CDR3 DNA sequence: TGTGCCAGCAGTTACGGCATCCGGAACACTGAAGCTTTCTTT.

The chain is built from TRBV28 and TRBJ2-2; D gene ambiguous. Trimming left V 8 bases short and J 9 bases short, with 10 bases between. CDR1 MDHEN and CDR2 SYDVKM come from the germline V gene. This CDR3 spans 11 amino acids. CDR3 sequence (DNA): TGTGCCAGCGTGAAGGGAAGGGAGCTGTTTTTT. This translates into CASVKGRELFF.

This clonotype was detected many times. The V gene is TRBV24-1, the J gene TRBJ2-1; TRBD2 agrees at 11 bases. Germline lookup yields CDR1 KGHDR and CDR2 SFDVKD. This CDR3 has 18 amino acids. Trimming removed 3 bases from V and 0 bases from J; junction bases left unmatched: 6. DNA of the CDR3: TGTGCCACCAGTGATGAGGGGACTAGCGGTATCTCCTACAATGAGCAGTTCTTC. Translation gives CATSDEGTSGISYNEQFF.

Comment on this clonotype: This sequence may be a read error, since a much larger clone differs from it by one base. The CDR3 sequence is CGASSGDAGNTIYF. CDR3 in DNA: TGCGGTGCTAGCTCTGGGGATGCTGGAAACACCATATATTTT. The rearrangement joins TRBV20-1 to TRBJ1-3; D gene ambiguous. Germline assignment: CDR1 DFQATT and CDR2 SNEGSKA (reference sequence). The CDR3 runs 14 residues.

This clonotype appeared many times. V usage is TRBV2 and J usage is TRBJ1-6, with D maybe TRBD1 (6 bases). The germline V gene encodes CDR1 SNHLY and CDR2 FYNNEI. Trimming stripped 6 bases from V and 0 bases from J, with 12 bases between. This CDR3 spans 16 amino acids. CDR3 sequence: CASRFTGSSYNSPLHF. The CDR3 nucleotides read TGTGCCAGCAGGTTTACAGGGAGCTCCTATAATTCACCCCTCCACTTT.

This clonotype was recorded many times. The rearrangement links TRBV28 to TRBJ2-7, with D perhaps given as TRBD1 or TRBD2 (5 bases each). Germline V gene data show CDR1 as MDHEN and CDR2 as SYDVKM. The CDR3 has 14 residues. Trimming took 5 bases from V and 6 from J, leaving 17 bases between them. The chain's CDR3 is CASSRGTEISEQYF. CDR3 DNA sequence: TGTGCCAGCAGTAGAGGGACGGAAATCTCCGAGCAGTACTTC.

At least ten counts were recorded for this clonotype. The gene calls are TRBV6-5 and TRBJ1-5, with a weak D call TRBD1 (6 bases). The ends were cut back, 2 bases at V and 0 bases at J, with 11 bases in the middle. Germline assignment: CDR1 MNHEY and CDR2 SVGAGI. The CDR3 loop spans 16 amino acids. The CDR3 coding sequence is TGTGCCAGCAGTTACCGGGACAACTATAGCAATCAGCCCCAGCATTTT. It encodes CASSYRDNYSNQPQHF.

A word on this clonotype: One end of the junction does not line up with germline, which may come from a read error. The gene calls are TRBV28 and TRBJ2-5; D might be TRBD2 (7 bases). Looked up from germline, CDR1 is MDHEN and CDR2 is SYDVKM. This CDR3 region has 14 residues. CDR3 sequence: CASSLGGGQETQCF. The CDR3 nucleotides are TGTGCCAGCAGCCTGGGGGGGGGGCAAGAGACCCAGTGCTTC.

The chain has TRBV4-2 and TRBJ2-7, with TRBD2 matching 9 bases. V shed 0 bases and J 1 base; nucleotides not matched to a gene: 4. There are 16 residues in the CDR3. Germline CDR1 reads LGHNA; CDR2 reads YNFKEQ. CDR3 DNA sequence: TGTGCCAGCAGCCAAGATTGGGCGGGAGGGTCCTACGAGCAGTACTTC. Amino acids: CASSQDWAGGSYEQYF.